Presented here are 5 T cell receptor beta chains from one specimen sequenced in a study of CD8 T cells in Susac syndrome. After extraction with the RNeasy kit, roughly 0.45 to 1 ug of the RNA was reverse transcribed using random hexamers. One entry per CDR3 protein results from TCRdb running MiXCR on the immunoSEQ multiplex PCR reads. The sample has just over 300,000 distinct CDR3 sequences, 92% seen once; the top ten hold around 0.07%. The sample comprised CD4+ T cells from PBMCs. All receptors come from a human donor with multiple sclerosis.

This chain links TRBV30 with TRBJ2-6; perhaps D is TRBD1 or TRBD2 (5 bases each). Deletions cut 7 bases from V and 0 bases from J, with 13 bases between. The CDR3 totals 15 residues. The germline CDR1 and CDR2 sequences are GTSNPN and SVGIG (reference sequence). The CDR3 protein is CASSGQLSGANVLTF. Written as DNA, the CDR3 is TGTGCCTCCTCGGGGCAGCTCTCTGGGGCCAACGTCCTGACTTTC.

The chain uses TRBV4-2 and TRBJ1-1; no definite D call. Germline-derived CDR1 and CDR2 are LGHNA and YNFKEQ. The CDR3 runs 14 residues. The V gene lost 1 base and the J gene lost 1 base, with 7 bases spanning the gap. This CDR3 is CASSQGDRNTEAFF. CDR3 nucleotides: TGTGCCAGCAGCCAAGGAGATAGGAACACTGAAGCTTTCTTT.

The chain joins TRBV9 to TRBJ1-5; D is unclear. There are 13 residues in the CDR3. The germline V gene has CDR1 SGDLS and CDR2 YYNGEE. V dropped 0 bases and J dropped 9 bases, with 10 bases sitting between them. As DNA, the CDR3 is TGTGCCAGCAGCGTAGAGGTCGGGTCGCCCCAGCATTTT. Translating gives CASSVEVGSPQHF.

This clonotype occurred once. The V call is TRBV7-3, the J call TRBJ2-3; TRBD2 matches 9 bases. Germline CDR1 SGHTA, CDR2 FQGTGA. Trimming at V came to 6 bases and at J to 4 bases, leaving 14 bases not matched to a gene. The CDR3 runs to 17 residues. The CDR3 bases are TGTGCCAGCAGTTTGCTCGGGGCGGGGGGGTTGGCAGATACGCAGTATTTT. This encodes CASSLLGAGGLADTQYF.

The chain recombines TRBV30 with TRBJ2-1; the match to TRBD2 covers 10 bases. J lost 9 bases, V lost 1 base, and 9 bases had no gene match. CDR3 length: 15 amino acids. Germline V gene data show CDR1 as GTSNPN and CDR2 as SVGIG (reference sequence). The CDR3 DNA sequence: TGTGCCTGGAGTGGGGCTAGCGGGAGATATCGTGAGCAGTTCTTC. As protein: CAWSGASGRYREQFF.